These 21 T cell receptor beta chains originate from one sample sequenced in a study of blood T cells in healthy people across ages. Using a J-beta primer mix together with a sample-barcoded 5' primer, a second PCR was run for roughly 6 to 12 cycles. TCRdb passed the 5' RACE reads through MiXCR, listing each CDR3 protein once. The profile shows 1,800,000 or so distinct CDR3 sequences, about two fifths of them singletons. Material: blood. The source is a human donor in good health.

The chain has TRBV6-2 or TRBV6-3 and TRBJ1-5, with D possibly TRBD1 on 6 matching bases. CDR1 MNHEY and CDR2 SVGEGT come from the germline V gene. Trimming took 8 bases from V and 2 from J, leaving 13 bases between them. The CDR3 loop spans 14 amino acids. CDR3: CASAGGNRNQPQHF. The CDR3 DNA reads as TGTGCCAGCGCGGGGGGCAACCGCAATCAGCCCCAGCATTTT.

The chain is built from TRBV6-1 and TRBJ1-1; D gene ambiguous. Germline lookup yields CDR1 MNHNS and CDR2 SASEGT. V gave up 4 bases and J gave up 1 base, with 16 bases separating them. The CDR3 loop spans 16 amino acids. CDR3 in DNA: TGTGCCAGCAGTGTCTCCCTCGGAGGGTCGAACACTGAAGCTTTCTTT. It translates to CASSVSLGGSNTEAFF.

A remark on this clonotype: This may be a read error, as it is one base from a much larger clone. J is TRBJ2-6 and V is TRBV13, with D possibly matching TRBD1 (5 bases). The CDR3 covers 17 residues. In germline, CDR1 is PRHDT, CDR2 FYEKMQ (reference sequence). CDR3 residues: CASSLDYGYSGANVRTF. CDR3 in DNA: TGTGCCAGCAGCTTAGACTACGGATACTCTGGGGCCAACGTCCGGACTTTC.

This clonotype was detected only a few times. This sequence joins TRBV4-1 and TRBJ2-3; no clear D gene. V gave up 4 bases and J gave up 1 base, with 12 bases separating them. This CDR3 has 15 residues. Looked up from germline, CDR1 is MGHRA and CDR2 is YSYEKL. The CDR3 DNA reads as TGCGCCAGCAGCCCCATTAGGGTGGGCACAGATACGCAGTATTTT. It specifies CASSPIRVGTDTQYF.

This chain links TRBV7-2 with TRBJ1-1, with D perhaps matching TRBD1 (5 bases). The V and J ends lost 1 base and 3 bases respectively, with 12 bases between them. Germline V gene sequence: CDR1 SGHTA, CDR2 FQGNSA. The CDR3 is 15 residues long. The CDR3 region has the DNA TGTGCCAGCAGCTTAGTGGGAGGGACCTACACTGAAGCTTTCTTT. Protein product: CASSLVGGTYTEAFF. The complete variable domain, with remaining parts taken from reference TRBV7-2 and TRBJ1-1, reads GAGVSQSPSNKVTEKGKDVELRCDPISGHTALYWYRQSLGQGLEFLIYFQGNSAPDKSGLPSDRFSAERTGGSVSTLTIQRTQQEDSAVYLCASSLVGGTYTEAFFGQGTRLTVV.

The sample holds a few counts of this clonotype. This chain uses TRBV7-2 with TRBJ1-1; D remains ambiguous. The CDR3 totals 13 residues. The V gene lost 5 bases and the J gene lost 7 bases, with 14 bases spanning the gap. Germline-derived CDR1 and CDR2 are SGHTA and FQGNSA. The CDR3 spells CASSLGSSLEAFF. The CDR3 nucleotides read TGTGCCAGCAGCCTCGGATCCAGCCTTGAAGCTTTCTTT.

This clonotype was detected ten times or more. This rearrangement joins TRBV29-1 to TRBJ2-1; either TRBD1 or TRBD2 may fit D (5 bases each). The germline gives CDR1 SQVTM, CDR2 ANQGSEA. The CDR3 extends over 15 amino acids. The V end was cut by 0 bases, the J end by 9 bases, with 18 bases between. CDR3 loop: CSVEDSGTFLGEQFF. The CDR3 coding sequence is TGCAGCGTTGAAGACTCCGGGACGTTTCTGGGTGAGCAGTTCTTC.

In this sample, this clonotype turned up a few times. V usage is TRBV29-1 and J usage is TRBJ2-3; D possibly corresponds to TRBD1 (6 bases). The CDR3 is 16 residues long. The germline V and J ends were trimmed by 3 bases and 0 bases, with 16 bases remaining between them. From germline, CDR1 is SQVTM and CDR2 ANQGSEA. Here the CDR3 DNA reads TGCAGCGTTGACGAGGGGGTACAGGTTAGCACAGATACGCAGTATTTT. Protein sequence: CSVDEGVQVSTDTQYF.

This clonotype occurred a few times. Here the CDR3 reads CASSSIYGVANYGYTF. For the CDR3, the DNA is TGTGCCAGCAGTAGCATATACGGGGTAGCTAACTATGGCTACACCTTC. The chain joins TRBV6-5 to TRBJ1-2; D is unclear. The CDR3 sequence is 16 residues long. With 5 bases removed from V and 0 bases from J, the gap between germline ends came to 16 bases. Germline values: CDR1 MNHEY, CDR2 SVGAGI.

The genes are TRBV5-1 and TRBJ1-5, with a possible D match to TRBD1 (5 bases). CDR1 is SGHRS and CDR2 is YFSETQ in the germline V gene. The V end lost 4 bases, the J end lost 6 bases, and 17 bases lay between the germline ends. The CDR3 runs 15 residues. The DNA of the CDR3 is TGCGCCAGCAGCCCGGGGGTATGGGATCGTCAGCCCCAGCATTTT. Translated, it gives CASSPGVWDRQPQHF.

The rearrangement uses TRBV13 and TRBJ2-7; D gene unclear. The germline V gene has CDR1 PRHDT and CDR2 FYEKMQ (reference sequence). This CDR3 has 12 amino acids. V shed 4 bases and J shed 12 bases, with 16 bases lying between them. CDR3 in DNA: TGTGCCAGCAGCTCCGGAAATCTGAGTCCGTACTTC. Translating it yields CASSSGNLSPYF.

This clonotype was seen only a few times. This chain links TRBV5-5 with TRBJ2-6, with 12 bases aligning to TRBD1. Germline-derived CDR1 and CDR2 are SGHKS and YYEKEE (reference sequence). V lost 4 bases to trimming and J lost 0 bases; unmatched junction nucleotides: 11. CDR3 length: 20 amino acids. The DNA of the CDR3 is TGTGCCAGCAGCAGGAAAGTGGGACAGGGGGCCAACTCTGGGGCCAACGTCCTGACTTTC. It yields the protein CASSRKVGQGANSGANVLTF.

The CDR3 loop reads CASSLTKWDLGTEAFF. Written as DNA, the CDR3 is TGTGCCAGCAGCTTAACTAAATGGGACCTTGGCACTGAAGCTTTCTTT. The rearrangement uses TRBV11-2 and TRBJ1-1; maybe TRBD1 (5 bases). The CDR3 loop spans 16 amino acids. From germline, CDR1 is SGHAT and CDR2 FQNNGV. V lost 2 bases and J 4 bases, leaving 17 bases between the germline ends.

This clonotype was observed a handful of times. The chain has TRBV20-1 and TRBJ2-5, with 9 bases identical to TRBD1. CDR3 length: 17 residues. Losses at the gene ends were 0 bases for V and 0 bases for J; bases not matched to a gene: 8. Germline V gene sequence: CDR1 DFQATT, CDR2 SNEGSKA (reference sequence). As DNA, the CDR3 is TGCAGTGCTAGAGAACTGAGGGACAGGGCGTACCAAGAGACCCAGTACTTC. Its protein is CSARELRDRAYQETQYF.

V is TRBV29-1 and J is TRBJ1-1, with 9 bases lining up with TRBD1. Germline CDR1 is SQVTM and CDR2 is ANQGSEA. The CDR3 is made up of 16 amino acids. The V segment lost 6 bases and the J segment 1 base; nucleotides outside the gene matches: 12. The CDR3 reads CSVYGTGPARNTEAFF. The DNA of the CDR3 is TGCAGCGTGTACGGGACAGGGCCTGCTAGGAACACTGAAGCTTTCTTT.

The chain recombines TRBV4-3 with TRBJ1-1; D is unclear. This CDR3 has 15 amino acids. Germline CDR1 is LGHNA and CDR2 is YSLEER. V was cut by 2 bases and J by 1 base, with 11 bases left in between. The CDR3 is CASSQRPNTNTEAFF. The CDR3 DNA reads TGCGCCAGCAGCCAACGACCGAACACGAACACTGAAGCTTTCTTT.

The V and J genes are TRBV13 and TRBJ2-1; no firm D call. Per germline, CDR1 PRHDT and CDR2 FYEKMQ (reference sequence). The CDR3 is 14 residues long. V gave up 3 bases and J gave up 0 bases, with 6 bases separating them. CDR3 residues: CASSFFSSYNEQFF. In DNA, the CDR3 is TGTGCCAGCAGCTTTTTTAGCTCCTACAATGAGCAGTTCTTC. Supplemented by reference TRBV13 and TRBJ2-1, the full variable domain reads AAGVIQSPRHLIKEKRETATLKCYPIPRHDTVYWYQQGPGQDPQFLISFYEKMQSDKGSIPDRFSAQQFSDYHSELNMSSLELGDSALYFCASSFFSSYNEQFFGPGTRLTVL.

This chain links TRBV7-9 with TRBJ2-7; 7 bases line up with TRBD1. This CDR3 comprises 15 residues. The V and J ends lost 6 bases and 2 bases, in that order; junction bases with no gene match: 10. Germline V gene sequence: CDR1 SEHNR, CDR2 FQNEAQ (reference sequence). The CDR3 DNA follows: TGTGCCAGCAGTTTCGACAGGGACATAACCTACGAGCAGTACTTC. This gives the protein CASSFDRDITYEQYF.

This clonotype has only a few counts. The chain uses TRBV6-5 and TRBJ2-4, with D uncertain. Germline V gives CDR1 MNHEY, CDR2 SVGAGI. V was shortened by 5 bases and J by 1 base, with 9 bases between the two germline ends. The CDR3 consists of 14 residues. CDR3 loop: CASSRTYAKNIQYF. The CDR3, as DNA: TGTGCCAGCAGTAGGACCTACGCCAAAAACATTCAGTACTTC.

This clonotype occurred a few times. The chain combines TRBV5-1 with TRBJ2-7; no definite D call. Germline V gene data show CDR1 as SGHRS and CDR2 as YFSETQ. This CDR3 comprises 15 residues. V was trimmed by 5 bases and J by 0 bases, leaving 15 bases between them. The CDR3 protein is CASSLGQTNSYEQYF. The CDR3 nucleotides read TGCGCCAGCAGTCTAGGGCAGACAAACTCCTACGAGCAGTACTTC.

V and J are TRBV20-1 and TRBJ1-1; possible D gene TRBD1, 6 bases. V was pared by 0 bases and J by 7 bases, with 15 bases between. The CDR3 has 14 amino acids. Germline-derived CDR1 and CDR2 are DFQATT and SNEGSKA (reference sequence). In DNA form, the CDR3 reads TGCAGTGCTAGAGATATTTGGGGGGCAGGTGAAGCTTTCTTT. Protein sequence: CSARDIWGAGEAFF.